The following is a T cell receptor beta chain sequence with its context. Its antigen remains unidentified. This record comes from a study of cytomegalovirus exposure and HLA in healthy donors. A multiplex PCR was run with 60 Vbeta primers and 13 Jbeta primers. The protocol was immunoSEQ multiplex PCR, while the TCRdb copy is restricted to in-frame clones and leaves out a portion. The sample contains 130,000 to 150,000 clones, about 76% of which appear only once. Study-wide results and limits: Later work found most CMV-associated TCR beta chains apparently HLA-restricted. Researchers counted 164 TCR beta chains as cytomegalovirus-associated.

V was clipped by 0 bases and J by 4 bases; unmatched bases: 5. CDR3 size: 15 residues. Germline CDR1 is SGDLS and CDR2 is YYNGEE. The genes are TRBV9 and TRBJ2-5, with 8 positions matching TRBD2. Specimen: PBMCs. The TCR originated in a man aged 18 to 30 in good health and CMV-seronegative. CDR3 sequence (DNA): TGTGCCAGCAGCGTAGCGGGGGGGCCTCGAGAGACCCAGTACTTC. It codes for CASSVAGGPRETQYF.